The T cell receptor beta chain under discussion was sequenced for a study of Graves' ophthalmopathy and Graves' hyperthyroidism. Overall study results and limits: The study's model predicted ophthalmopathy progression at about 68% sensitivity and almost 75% specificity.

The authors isolated PBMCs from 8 to 10 ml of fresh peripheral blood. CDR3 size: 14 residues. Germline V gene lookup returns CDR1 MNHNS and CDR2 SASEGT. V was pared by 3 bases and J by 3 bases, with 9 bases between. Amplification of TCR beta CDR3 regions used RNA transcripts. In the first round, RT-PCR was carried out with HTBI primers, and a multiplex PCR formed the second round. Each CDR3 protein gets one entry after TCRdb re-called the multiplex PCR reads with MiXCR. This table has under 250,000 distinct CDR3 sequences, roughly 29% appearing once. Remarks on this clonotype: Its cognate antigen is unknown.

The gene calls are TRBV6-1 and TRBJ1-3; D remains ambiguous. The receptor was isolated from a man in his fifties or sixties with Graves' ophthalmopathy. The sequencing input was peripheral blood. CDR3: CASSDGRFGNTIYF. CDR3 DNA sequence: TGTGCCAGCAGTGATGGGCGATTTGGAAACACCATATATTTT.